A selection of T cell receptor beta chains follows, all from one sample in a study of T-cell reconstitution after alpha-beta-depleted transplantation in children. TCRdb fed the PCR reads into MiXCR, producing one record per CDR3 protein. This table holds some 450,000 distinct CDR3 sequences, roughly 43% found once. The sequenced sample was PBMCs, obtained before TCRalphabeta/CD19-depleted stem cell transplant. The receptors originated from a girl aged 2-10 years with aplastic anemia, due to receive a stem cell transplant. Each CDR3 is given with its conserved first and last residue. D genes are given only for firm matches. Size is omitted from some rows. Given values are once, few, many or a class for expanded clones.

j_gene: TRBJ2-1
d_gene: TRBD2
v_gene: TRBV29-1
abundance: -
CDR3nt: TGCAGCGTGTGGGGGACTAGAGGGAGGAATGAGCAGTTCTTC
CDR3aa: CSVWGTRGRNEQFF

j_gene: TRBJ2-7
d_gene: -
v_gene: TRBV10-3
abundance: -
CDR3nt: TGTGCCATCAGGGCGGAATTTTACGAGCAGTACTTC
CDR3aa: CAIRAEFYEQYF

j_gene: TRBJ1-5
d_gene: -
v_gene: TRBV5-4
abundance: few
CDR3nt: TGTGCCAGCAGCTTGGATGCAGATAGCAATCAGCCCCAGCATTTT
CDR3aa: CASSLDADSNQPQHF

j_gene: TRBJ1-4
d_gene: -
v_gene: TRBV5-6
abundance: many
CDR3nt: TGTGCCAGCAGCTTGCGCCCGGGTCTCAAACTGTTTTTT
CDR3aa: CASSLRPGLKLFF

j_gene: TRBJ2-2
d_gene: -
v_gene: TRBV5-5
abundance: -
CDR3nt: TGTGCCAGCAGCCCTAAGTCTGCCCCGAACACCGGGGAGCTGTTTTTT
CDR3aa: CASSPKSAPNTGELFF

j_gene: TRBJ1-5
d_gene: -
v_gene: TRBV29-1
abundance: -
CDR3nt: TGCAGCGTCGCCACCGCGGGGGGTAGCAATCAGCCCCAGCATTTT
CDR3aa: CSVATAGGSNQPQHF

j_gene: TRBJ2-5
d_gene: -
v_gene: TRBV29-1
abundance: -
CDR3nt: TGCAGCGTACTCCCAATCGGTGTCCAAGAGACCCAGTACTTC
CDR3aa: CSVLPIGVQETQYF

j_gene: TRBJ2-1
d_gene: -
v_gene: TRBV18
abundance: -
CDR3nt: TGTGCCAGCTCACCCTACTACAATGAGCAGTTCTTC
CDR3aa: CASSPYYNEQFF

j_gene: TRBJ2-7
d_gene: -
v_gene: TRBV28
abundance: -
CDR3nt: TGTGCCTCGGACTCCCCAGGCCACGAGCAGTACTTC
CDR3aa: CASDSPGHEQYF

j_gene: TRBJ1-2
d_gene: -
v_gene: TRBV14
abundance: many
CDR3nt: TGTGCCAGCAGCCAAGTAGCAGGGCCCTATGGCTACACCTTC
CDR3aa: CASSQVAGPYGYTF

j_gene: TRBJ2-3
d_gene: -
v_gene: TRBV10-3
abundance: -
CDR3nt: TGTGCCATCAGGGCGAAAGGGTCCACAGATACGCAGTATTTT
CDR3aa: CAIRAKGSTDTQYF

j_gene: TRBJ2-1
d_gene: -
v_gene: TRBV6-2/TRBV6-3
abundance: -
CDR3nt: TGTGCCAGCAGACTGGACGCTTCCAGCACTGGGGGCTCCTACAATGAGCAGTTCTTC
CDR3aa: CASRLDASSTGGSYNEQFF

j_gene: TRBJ2-5
d_gene: TRBD2
v_gene: TRBV7-2
abundance: -
CDR3nt: TGTGCCAGCAGCGTTCAGCGGGGGGGCAGGGAGACCCAGTACTTC
CDR3aa: CASSVQRGGRETQYF

j_gene: TRBJ2-5
d_gene: -
v_gene: TRBV6-6
abundance: -
CDR3nt: TGTGCCAGCAGCCCGGGACTTGGGAAGACCCAGTACTTC
CDR3aa: CASSPGLGKTQYF

j_gene: TRBJ2-1
d_gene: TRBD2
v_gene: TRBV24-1
abundance: -
CDR3nt: TGTGCCACCAGTGATTTAGAGGGCGGGAGTGGGTACAATGAGCAGTTCTTC
CDR3aa: CATSDLEGGSGYNEQFF

j_gene: TRBJ1-1
d_gene: TRBD1
v_gene: TRBV3-1
abundance: few
CDR3nt: TGTGCCAGCAGCCTACAGGGGGCTGCGGCTGAAGCTTTCTTT
CDR3aa: CASSLQGAAAEAFF

j_gene: TRBJ2-5
d_gene: TRBD1
v_gene: TRBV20-1
abundance: -
CDR3nt: TGCAGTGCTCTTGTTCGGACAGGGGTGGGAGAGACCCAGTACTTC
CDR3aa: CSALVRTGVGETQYF

j_gene: TRBJ1-4
d_gene: TRBD1
v_gene: TRBV15
abundance: few
CDR3nt: TGTGCCACCAGCAGAAATCCAAGACAGGGGGCGGTTAATGAAAAACTGTTTTTT
CDR3aa: CATSRNPRQGAVNEKLFF

j_gene: TRBJ2-3
d_gene: -
v_gene: TRBV20-1
abundance: -
CDR3nt: TGCAGTGCTAGAGATCTTTGGGGAACTCGCACAGATACGCAGTATTTT
CDR3aa: CSARDLWGTRTDTQYF

j_gene: TRBJ2-7
d_gene: -
v_gene: TRBV10-2
abundance: -
CDR3nt: TGCGCCAGCATTGGGGCCGACGAGCAGTACTTC
CDR3aa: CASIGADEQYF

j_gene: TRBJ1-1
d_gene: -
v_gene: TRBV20-1
abundance: -
CDR3nt: TGCAGTGCTAGCGGAAACCCGAACACTGAAGCTTTCTTT
CDR3aa: CSASGNPNTEAFF

j_gene: TRBJ1-1
d_gene: -
v_gene: TRBV6-5
abundance: -
CDR3nt: TGTGCCAGCAGTTACCCGGGCCTCACGAGTACTGAAGCTTTCTTT
CDR3aa: CASSYPGLTSTEAFF

j_gene: TRBJ2-1
d_gene: -
v_gene: TRBV20-1
abundance: -
CDR3nt: TGCAGTGCTAGGCCCCGGTTTCCTAGCTCCTACAATGAGCAGTTCTTC
CDR3aa: CSARPRFPSSYNEQFF

j_gene: TRBJ2-2
d_gene: TRBD1
v_gene: TRBV15
abundance: -
CDR3nt: TGTGCCACCAGCAGCCCCCGGGACAGTTACACCGGGGAGCTGTTTTTT
CDR3aa: CATSSPRDSYTGELFF

j_gene: TRBJ1-1
d_gene: -
v_gene: TRBV19
abundance: few
CDR3nt: TGTGCCAGTAGTACCGACGTTCTGAGGGACACTGAAGCTTTCTTT
CDR3aa: CASSTDVLRDTEAFF

j_gene: TRBJ2-3
d_gene: -
v_gene: TRBV20-1
abundance: -
CDR3nt: TGCAGTGCTAGAGTTTTCCCCATTTTCGATACGCAGTATTTT
CDR3aa: CSARVFPIFDTQYF

j_gene: TRBJ2-5
d_gene: -
v_gene: TRBV28
abundance: many
CDR3nt: TGTGCCAGCAGTTTTCATTATTCAGGGATCCAAGAGACCCAGTACTTC
CDR3aa: CASSFHYSGIQETQYF

j_gene: TRBJ2-5
d_gene: TRBD1
v_gene: TRBV28
abundance: -
CDR3nt: TGTGCCTCGCTAGGGGGCTTGGAGACCCAGTACTTC
CDR3aa: CASLGGLETQYF

j_gene: TRBJ2-3
d_gene: -
v_gene: TRBV5-1
abundance: few
CDR3nt: TGCGCCAGCAGTCCTCAGCGGTTCACAGATACGCAGTATTTT
CDR3aa: CASSPQRFTDTQYF

j_gene: TRBJ1-2
d_gene: -
v_gene: TRBV30
abundance: -
CDR3nt: TGTGCCTGGGCGATGGACGGGAACTATGGCTACACCTTC
CDR3aa: CAWAMDGNYGYTF

j_gene: TRBJ1-5
d_gene: -
v_gene: TRBV10-3
abundance: once
CDR3nt: TGTGCCATCAGTGAGTTCACCTCTCAGGGTCGGAGCAATCAGCCCCAGCATTTT
CDR3aa: CAISEFTSQGRSNQPQHF

j_gene: TRBJ1-2
d_gene: TRBD1
v_gene: TRBV7-8
abundance: many
CDR3nt: TGTGCCAGCAGCTTTCAGGGGGAAAGCTATGGCTACACCTTC
CDR3aa: CASSFQGESYGYTF

j_gene: TRBJ2-2
d_gene: -
v_gene: TRBV6-1
abundance: -
CDR3nt: TGTGCCAGCAGAACCCTAGCGCGGCCCGGGGAGCTGTTTTTT
CDR3aa: CASRTLARPGELFF

j_gene: TRBJ2-5
d_gene: TRBD2
v_gene: TRBV5-1
abundance: -
CDR3nt: TGCGCCAGCAGCGGGACGGGAGGCCAAGAGACCCAGTACTTC
CDR3aa: CASSGTGGQETQYF

j_gene: TRBJ2-3
d_gene: -
v_gene: TRBV24-1
abundance: -
CDR3nt: TGTGCCACCAGTGTAGCATCAGATACGCAGTATTTT
CDR3aa: CATSVASDTQYF

j_gene: TRBJ2-5
d_gene: TRBD2
v_gene: TRBV15
abundance: many
CDR3nt: TGTGCCACCAGCATACTAGCGGGAGGACCCCAAGAGACCCAGTACTTC
CDR3aa: CATSILAGGPQETQYF

j_gene: TRBJ1-1
d_gene: -
v_gene: TRBV6-6
abundance: -
CDR3nt: TGTGCCAGCAGTTACTCCAGGGAGACTGAAGCTTTCTTT
CDR3aa: CASSYSRETEAFF

j_gene: TRBJ2-7
d_gene: -
v_gene: TRBV5-1
abundance: -
CDR3nt: TGCGCCAGCAGCATTGAAACTCGCTCCTACGAGCAGTACTTC
CDR3aa: CASSIETRSYEQYF

j_gene: TRBJ2-5
d_gene: TRBD1
v_gene: TRBV29-1
abundance: once
CDR3nt: TGCAGCGCTGTCGACAGGGTTCAAGAGACCCAGTACTTC
CDR3aa: CSAVDRVQETQYF

j_gene: TRBJ2-5
d_gene: -
v_gene: TRBV9
abundance: few
CDR3nt: TGTGCCAGCAGCGTAGGGCAGGGGTATGGTCAAGAGACCCAGTACTTC
CDR3aa: CASSVGQGYGQETQYF

j_gene: TRBJ2-1
d_gene: TRBD2
v_gene: TRBV5-1
abundance: -
CDR3nt: TGCGCCAGCAGCACTCCTTCTAGCGGGAGGGCGGGGGCCAATGAGCAGTTCTTC
CDR3aa: CASSTPSSGRAGANEQFF

j_gene: TRBJ2-7
d_gene: -
v_gene: TRBV7-6
abundance: -
CDR3nt: TGTGCCAGCAGCCACGCCGGGGGTTACGAGCAGTACTTC
CDR3aa: CASSHAGGYEQYF

j_gene: TRBJ2-3
d_gene: TRBD2
v_gene: TRBV20-1
abundance: -
CDR3nt: TGCAGCGGCTTACGGGGGGGATCCACAGATACGCAGTATTTT
CDR3aa: CSGLRGGSTDTQYF

j_gene: TRBJ2-7
d_gene: -
v_gene: TRBV20-1
abundance: -
CDR3nt: TGCAGTGCCCCTCGGGGTATCAGCTCCTACGAGCAGTACTTC
CDR3aa: CSAPRGISSYEQYF